The count of the clone carrying this TCR beta chain is one. Data came from immunoSEQ multiplex PCR; TCRdb stores just in-frame clones and leaves some out. The table has 51,000 or so clones, 81% seen once; the top ten hold under 30%. This entry comes from a study of blood T cell repertoires in COVID-19. From germline, CDR1 is KGHSH and CDR2 LQKENI. This CDR3 spans 18 amino acids. J lost 0 bases, V lost 5 bases, and 8 bases had no gene match. The sample was peripheral blood. J is TRBJ2-2 and V is TRBV18, with 11 bases matching TRBD2. This sequence originates from a woman older than 75 with COVID-19, enrolled during active disease. As DNA, the CDR3 is TGTGCCAGCTCAATTAGCGGGAGGGCCTACGCGAACACCGGGGAGCTGTTTTTT. This translates into CASSISGRAYANTGELFF.